This TCR beta chain was obtained from a study of T cell responses to AZD1222 COVID-19 vaccine. Findings of the study overall: Within unmutated variant regions lay the reported targets of nearly half of spike-specific TCRs. White British donors predominated, females outnumbered males, and clonal diversity was possibly underestimated. Only a handful of AZD1222 recipients, five to seven in all, had baseline seropositivity. Dominant CD4 TCR responses targeted spike regions 160-218 and 743-854.

The ends lost 8 bases at V and 3 bases at J; junction bases unmatched: 11. Germline values: CDR1 KGHSH, CDR2 LQKENI. There are 15 residues in the CDR3. Data came from immunoSEQ multiplex PCR; TCRdb stores just in-frame clones and leaves some out. This table has about 39,000 clones, approximately 88% appearing once. Comments on this clone: Its antigen is not known.

The chain uses TRBV18 and TRBJ2-7; 9 nucleotides match TRBD2. This receptor was taken from an adult who received the MenACWY meningococcal vaccine as a control. The sample in question was peripheral blood, obtained 28 days after the second dose of the MenACWY control vaccine. The CDR3 DNA reads TGTGCCAGCAAATCTAGCGGGGCTCTCCTCTACGAGCAGTACTTC. This gives the protein CASKSSGALLYEQYF.